Each of the 22 T cell receptor beta chains below was sequenced from the same sample in a study of Graves' ophthalmopathy and Graves' hyperthyroidism. RNA transcripts served as template for amplifying TCR beta CDR3 sequences. In the first round, RT-PCR was carried out with HTBI primers, and a multiplex PCR formed the second round. TCRdb reanalysed the multiplex PCR reads using MiXCR and keeps one entry per CDR3 protein. In the table there are under 800,000 distinct CDR3 sequences, around a fifth of which are singletons. Sequenced sample: peripheral blood. The receptors come from a woman aged 18-30 years with stable Graves' hyperthyroidism. Some clones in this sample may be carry-over from other donors' samples.

This clonotype was counted ten times or more. The J gene is TRBJ2-5, the V gene TRBV27; weak D call: TRBD1 (8 bases). Looked up from germline, CDR1 is MNHEY and CDR2 is SMNVEV (reference sequence). The V end lost 5 bases, the J end lost 9 bases, and 13 bases lay between the germline ends. The CDR3 runs 12 residues. CDR3: CASSIQGGAQYF. CDR3 nucleotides: TGTGCCAGCAGTATACAGGGGGGGGCCCAGTACTTC.

At least ten counts were recorded for this clonotype. This chain uses TRBV6-5 with TRBJ2-7, with D perhaps being TRBD1 or TRBD2 (6 bases each). V was pared by 2 bases and J by 0 bases, with 8 bases between. Germline V gene sequence: CDR1 MNHEY, CDR2 SVGAGI. The CDR3 runs 14 residues. CDR3 residues: CASSYRGLSYEQYF. As DNA, the CDR3 is TGTGCCAGCAGTTACCGGGGGCTCTCCTACGAGCAGTACTTC.

This clonotype was seen ten or more times. The chain employs TRBV28 and TRBJ1-5; possibly TRBD1 for D (6 bases). CDR1 and CDR2 (germline): MDHEN, SYDVKM. There are 17 residues in the CDR3. The V end lost 7 bases, the J end lost 0 bases, and 19 bases lay between the germline ends. The CDR3 sequence: CASKSAGAQYSNQPQHF. CDR3 nucleotide sequence: TGTGCCAGCAAATCGGCAGGGGCCCAATATAGCAATCAGCCCCAGCATTTT.

This clonotype was counted ten times or more. This rearrangement joins TRBV4-1 to TRBJ1-1; TRBD1 might be the D (6 bases). The CDR3 extends over 14 amino acids. Trimming took 1 base from V and 7 from J, leaving 13 bases between them. Germline lookup yields CDR1 MGHRA and CDR2 YSYEKL. The CDR3 coding sequence is TGCGCCAGCAGCCAAGTTTCCGGGACATTTGAAGCTTTCTTT. Amino acids: CASSQVSGTFEAFF.

The CDR3 loop is CASSQDIIGDQPQHF. For the CDR3, the DNA is TGCGCCAGCAGCCAAGATATCATTGGGGATCAGCCCCAGCATTTT. The chain employs TRBV4-3 and TRBJ1-5; D not resolved. The V and J ends lost 0 bases and 5 bases respectively, with 11 bases between them. This CDR3 comprises 15 residues. The germline CDR1 and CDR2 sequences are LGHNA and YSLEER.

The gene calls are TRBV6-1 and TRBJ2-6; no definite D call. The CDR3 contains 13 residues. V lost 4 bases and J 4 bases, leaving 5 bases between the germline ends. Germline V gives CDR1 MNHNS, CDR2 SASEGT. CDR3 in DNA: TGTGCCAGCAGTGTTTGGGGGGCCAACGTCCTGACTTTC. It specifies CASSVWGANVLTF.

The chain recombines TRBV18 with TRBJ2-7; TRBD1 might be the D (6 bases). The V end was cut by 8 bases, the J end by 6 bases, with 20 bases between. The CDR3 runs to 14 residues. Germline V lookup: CDR1 KGHSH, CDR2 LQKENI. The DNA for the CDR3 is TGTGCCAGCACTCTGGTTTCACACAGGGTCGAGCAGTACTTC. It yields the protein CASTLVSHRVEQYF.

This clonotype was recorded many times. V and J are TRBV4-3 and TRBJ1-2; D is perhaps TRBD1 (5 bases). The CDR3 is 15 residues long. CDR1 is LGHNA, CDR2 YSLEER, per germline. Trimming removed 0 bases from V and 6 bases from J, with 14 bases in between. The CDR3 is CASSQEMGDWNGYTF. CDR3 nucleotides: TGCGCCAGCAGCCAAGAAATGGGGGATTGGAATGGCTACACCTTC.

The sample holds many counts of this clonotype. The V and J genes are TRBV20-1 and TRBJ2-2; TRBD1 might be the D (6 bases). V lost 0 bases to trimming and J lost 4 bases, with 12 bases between them. Germline V gene sequence: CDR1 DFQATT, CDR2 SNEGSKA (reference sequence). This CDR3 region has 15 residues. The CDR3: CSAREGRGGTGELFF. The CDR3, as DNA: TGCAGTGCTAGAGAAGGAAGAGGGGGCACCGGGGAGCTGTTTTTT.

Many counts were recorded for this clonotype. DNA of the CDR3: TGTGCCAGCAGTTACCCTACCAACGGGGAGCTGTTTTTT. It translates to CASSYPTNGELFF. The chain has TRBV6-5 and TRBJ2-2; D is unclear. This CDR3 has 13 residues. V was shortened by 2 bases and J by 7 bases, with 8 bases between the two germline ends. Germline CDR1 reads MNHEY; CDR2 reads SVGAGI.

The chain is built from TRBV11-2 and TRBJ1-1; D not certain. The V gene lost 5 bases and the J gene lost 10 bases, with 17 bases spanning the gap. Germline loops: CDR1 SGHAT, CDR2 FQNNGV. The CDR3 has 13 amino acids. The CDR3 sequence: CASSPFPQEAAFF. Here the CDR3 DNA reads TGTGCCAGCAGCCCGTTCCCTCAGGAGGCAGCTTTCTTT.

This clonotype was recorded many times. V and J are TRBV5-1 and TRBJ2-7; 14 bases are a match to TRBD2. The CDR3 spans 17 residues. Germline V gives CDR1 SGHRS, CDR2 YFSETQ. V lost 2 bases and J lost 5; bases outside the gene matches: 9. The CDR3 nucleotides are TGCGCCAGCAGCTTAACCGGGACTAGCGGGAGAGGGGACGAGCAGTACTTC. Residues: CASSLTGTSGRGDEQYF.

This clonotype showed up just a few times. V and J are TRBV27 and TRBJ2-7; either TRBD1 or TRBD2 may fit D (5 bases each). CDR1 and CDR2 from the germline V gene are MNHEY and SMNVEV (reference sequence). The CDR3 is 13 residues long. Trimming removed 5 bases from V and 7 bases from J, with 15 bases in between. The CDR3 DNA is TGTGCCAGCAGTACAACAGGAGGTGGGGAGCAGTACTTC. Translated: CASSTTGGGEQYF.

This clonotype appeared many times. V is TRBV12-3 or TRBV12-4 and J is TRBJ2-5; tentative D call: TRBD1 (5 bases). V was pared by 6 bases and J by 5 bases, with 13 bases between. The CDR3 is made up of 13 amino acids. CDR3 bases: TGTGCCAGCAGATCAGGGCCTGCCGAGACCCAGTACTTC. Its translation is CASRSGPAETQYF.

With regard to this clonotype: One end of the junction varies from germline; a read error may be responsible. V usage is TRBV27 and J usage is TRBJ2-5; 14 bases match TRBD2. In germline, CDR1 is MNHEY, CDR2 SMNVEV (reference sequence). The CDR3 is made up of 16 amino acids. CDR3 in amino acids: CTSSLGTSGGQETQYF. In DNA, the CDR3 is TGTACCAGCAGTTTAGGGACTAGCGGGGGCCAAGAGACCCAGTACTTC.

This clonotype showed up many times. V and J are TRBV27 and TRBJ1-1, with a tentative D call TRBD1 (6 bases). V lost 7 bases and J 0 bases, leaving 15 bases between the germline ends. There are 15 residues in the CDR3. Germline CDR1 MNHEY, CDR2 SMNVEV (reference sequence). The CDR3 bases are TGTGCCAGCAACCCTCGGACAGATATGAACACTGAAGCTTTCTTT. Translated, it gives CASNPRTDMNTEAFF.

This chain connects TRBV7-6 to TRBJ1-1; the match to TRBD1 covers 9 bases. V gave up 4 bases and J gave up 0 bases; unmatched junction bases: 9. Germline V CDR1 and CDR2: SGHVS, FNYEAQ. This CDR3 is 17 amino acids long. CDR3 DNA sequence: TGTGCCAGCAGCTCTGACAGGGGGAAACCCATGAACACTGAAGCTTTCTTT. This encodes CASSSDRGKPMNTEAFF. Full variable domain (outside the CDR3, taken from reference TRBV7-6 and TRBJ1-1): GAGVSQSPRYKVTKRGQDVALRCDPISGHVSLYWYRQALGQGPEFLTYFNYEAQQDKSGLPNDRFSAERPEGSISTLTIQRTEQRDSAMYRCASSSDRGKPMNTEAFFGQGTRLTVV.

This clonotype occurred many times. The chain has TRBV3-1 and TRBJ1-2; no definite D call. The CDR3 consists of 16 residues. Per the germline V gene, CDR1 is LGHDT and CDR2 is YNNKEL (reference sequence). V was clipped by 0 bases and J by 0 bases, with 11 bases between them. In nucleotides, the CDR3 is TGTGCCAGCAGCCAAGAGATTCACCGATCTAACTATGGCTACACCTTC. Translated, it gives CASSQEIHRSNYGYTF.

This clonotype was detected ten times or more. The chain combines TRBV4-1 with TRBJ1-6; the match to TRBD1 covers 8 bases. CDR1 is MGHRA and CDR2 is YSYEKL in the germline V gene. This CDR3 is 16 amino acids long. Germline trimming cut 0 bases from V and 9 bases from J; bases unmatched to any gene: 7. The CDR3 bases are TGCGCCAGCAGCCAAGAGCCAGGGGGCTCCAGTTCACCCCTCCACTTT. Translated: CASSQEPGGSSSPLHF.

The chain employs TRBV2 and TRBJ1-1, with 7 nucleotides matching TRBD1. This CDR3 comprises 15 residues. With 6 bases clipped from V and 5 bases from J, the junction kept 12 bases outside the gene matches. Per the germline V gene, CDR1 is SNHLY and CDR2 is FYNNEI. The CDR3 protein is CASSRQGPGSTEAFF. CDR3 bases: TGTGCCAGCAGCAGACAGGGCCCGGGGAGTACTGAAGCTTTCTTT.

This clonotype was observed at least ten times. The chain recombines TRBV7-4 with TRBJ1-2, with a weak D call TRBD1 (6 bases). In germline, CDR1 is SGHVT, CDR2 SQSDAQ. V gave up 6 bases and J gave up 4 bases, with 15 bases separating them. CDR3 size: 14 residues. The CDR3 loop reads CASSERGSRYGYTF. The CDR3 nucleotides read TGTGCCAGCAGTGAAAGGGGGAGTCGCTATGGCTACACCTTC.

The J gene is TRBJ1-1, the V gene TRBV18; D not certain. CDR1 is KGHSH, CDR2 LQKENI, per germline. The CDR3 length is 12 residues. V was clipped by 2 bases and J by 7 bases, with 8 bases between them. CDR3: CASSPNPGEAFF. The CDR3 bases are TGTGCCAGCTCACCAAACCCGGGTGAAGCTTTCTTT.